This T cell receptor beta chain is from a study of T cells in Graves' hyperthyroidism and ophthalmopathy. Broader study findings: Also found in blood were most expanded thyroid clonotypes above 0.001.

The V gene lost 4 bases and the J gene lost 4 bases, with 17 bases spanning the gap. The CDR3 sequence is 15 residues long. In germline, CDR1 is MDHEN, CDR2 SYDVKM. About this clonotype itself: Its antigen is unknown.

Hyperthyroidism was newly diagnosed in patients aged 18 to 65 (duration under 2 months). Authors of the study amplified TCR beta CDR3 regions from RNA transcripts. TCR CDR3 underwent first-round RT-PCR with the HTBI primer set. TCRdb fed the multiplex PCR reads into MiXCR, producing one record per CDR3 protein. The data hold 250,000 or so distinct CDR3 sequences, with more than 14% observed a single time. The material sequenced was blood. The sequence derives from a middle-aged woman with Graves' hyperthyroidism that later progressed to Graves' ophthalmopathy. The V and J genes are TRBV28 and TRBJ2-7; tentative D call: TRBD2 (6 bases). CDR3 in DNA: TGTGCCAGCAGTTCTAGGGGCGGGAATTCTTACGAGCAGTACTTC. This codes for CASSSRGGNSYEQYF.